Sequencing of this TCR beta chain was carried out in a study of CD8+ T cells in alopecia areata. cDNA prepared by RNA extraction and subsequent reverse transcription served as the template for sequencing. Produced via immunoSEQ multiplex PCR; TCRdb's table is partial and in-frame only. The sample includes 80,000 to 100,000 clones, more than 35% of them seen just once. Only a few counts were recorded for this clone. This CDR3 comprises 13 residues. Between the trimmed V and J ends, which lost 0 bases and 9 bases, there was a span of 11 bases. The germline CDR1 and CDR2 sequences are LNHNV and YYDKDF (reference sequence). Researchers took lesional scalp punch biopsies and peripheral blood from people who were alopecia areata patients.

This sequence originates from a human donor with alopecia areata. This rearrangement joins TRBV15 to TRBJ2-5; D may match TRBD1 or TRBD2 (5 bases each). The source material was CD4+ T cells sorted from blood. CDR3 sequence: CATSRDFVGAQYF. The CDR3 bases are TGTGCCACCAGCAGAGATTTTGTGGGGGCCCAGTACTTC.